This entry concerns a single T cell receptor beta chain. Its target is not known. The data originate from a study of cytomegalovirus exposure and HLA in healthy donors. Study-wide context: Among the 398 genotyped donors, approximately 82% were placed in the Caucasian-associated ancestry cluster.

The CDR3 sequence is 12 residues long. The trim removed 8 bases at V and 7 bases at J, leaving 5 bases unmatched. Germline V lookup: CDR1 SGHRS, CDR2 YFSETQ. The PCR used 60 Vbeta and 13 Jbeta primers. In the original workflow: Roughly 11 million of the about 80 million unique TCR beta chains counted in a later analysis were shared. Sequenced by immunoSEQ multiplex PCR; TCRdb stores in-frame clones only, minus some. V, J and clone size were drawn from that table, and D and trimming were deduced from the DNA. The data contain some 150,000 clones, approximately 84% of them singletons. Study findings and constraints: Previous analysis showed most TCR beta V segments were productive about 90% or about 30% of the time. Presence/absence comparisons presumed near-even sequencing depth among donors.

Input material: PBMCs. The rearrangement joins TRBV5-1 to TRBJ2-1; 8 nucleotides match TRBD2. This clonotype originated in a man younger than 40 in good health and CMV-seropositive. In DNA, the CDR3 is TGCGCCAGTAGCGGGACTTCGAATGAGCAGTTCTTC. This translates into CASSGTSNEQFF. The full variable domain, completed using reference TRBV5-1 and TRBJ2-1, is KAGVTQTPRYLIKTRGQQVTLSCSPISGHRSVSWYQQTPGQGLQFLFEYFSETQRNKGNFPGRFSGRQFSNSRSEMNVSTLELGDSALYLCASSGTSNEQFFGPGTRLTVL.